Below are 26 T cell receptor beta chains sequenced from a single sample in a study of blood T cell repertoires in COVID-19. Here immunoSEQ multiplex PCR was the method, and the copy in TCRdb shows in-frame clones only, minus some. The profile shows approximately 70,000 clones, approximately 87% of them singletons. Sequenced: peripheral blood. The receptor set was obtained from a human donor in a cohort sampled during active COVID-19.

The rearrangement links TRBV5-1 to TRBJ2-1, with D possibly being TRBD2 (6 bases). Between the trimmed V and J ends, which lost 6 bases and 1 base, there was a span of 8 bases. The germline V gene encodes CDR1 SGHRS and CDR2 YFSETQ. The CDR3 runs 13 residues. The CDR3 loop reads CASNAGSYNEQFF. DNA of the CDR3: TGCGCCAGCAACGCGGGATCCTACAATGAGCAGTTCTTC.

The chain carries TRBV24-1 and TRBJ2-7; 7 positions match TRBD2. This CDR3 is 15 amino acids long. V was pared by 6 bases and J by 0 bases, with 7 bases of the junction left unmatched. Germline CDR1 reads KGHDR; CDR2 reads SFDVKD. CDR3 loop: CATSSSGMSSYEQYF. CDR3 coding DNA: TGTGCCACCAGTTCAAGCGGGATGAGCTCCTACGAGCAGTACTTC.

The rearrangement uses TRBV6-2 or TRBV6-3 and TRBJ2-7; 10 nucleotides match TRBD1. The V gene end was trimmed by 0 bases and the J gene end by 3 bases; junction bases not matched to a gene: 8. The CDR3 is made up of 17 amino acids. In germline, CDR1 is MNHEY, CDR2 SVGEGT. The CDR3 protein is CASSYSGRTGGIYEQYF. CDR3 DNA sequence: TGTGCCAGCAGTTACTCCGGCCGGACAGGGGGGATCTACGAGCAGTACTTC.

The J gene is TRBJ1-5, the V gene TRBV5-8, with D maybe TRBD1 (5 bases). The germline V and J ends were trimmed by 1 base and 2 bases, with 19 bases remaining between them. CDR1 is SGHTS, CDR2 YDEGEE, per germline. The CDR3 extends over 18 amino acids. The CDR3 loop is CASSLLSGRKMGNQPQHF. The DNA for the CDR3 is TGTGCCAGCAGCTTGTTGTCAGGGAGGAAGATGGGCAATCAGCCCCAGCATTTT. The full variable domain, rest sourced from reference TRBV5-8 and TRBJ1-5, is EAGVTQSPTHLIKTRGQQATLRCSPISGHTSVYWYQQALGLGLQFLLWYDEGEERNRGNFPPRFSGRQFPNYSSELNVNALELEDSALYLCASSLLSGRKMGNQPQHFGDGTRLSIL.

The J gene is TRBJ2-1, the V gene TRBV5-1, with 9 bases that match TRBD2. Germline V gene sequence: CDR1 SGHRS, CDR2 YFSETQ. Trimming took 1 base from V and 6 from J; bases not matched to a gene: 8. The CDR3 runs to 16 residues. The CDR3 protein is CASSLNSGTSSNEQFF. CDR3 DNA: TGCGCCAGCAGCTTGAATTCCGGGACTAGCTCCAATGAGCAGTTCTTC.

CDR3 sequence (DNA): TGTGCCAGCTCACCACCTTCCGAGAGAGATACGCAGTATTTT. It encodes CASSPPSERDTQYF. The V call is TRBV18, the J call TRBJ2-3; D remains ambiguous. This CDR3 spans 14 amino acids. V shed 0 bases and J shed 5 bases, with 9 bases lying between them. CDR1 is KGHSH and CDR2 is LQKENI in the germline V gene.

This clone was seen only once. V is TRBV2 and J is TRBJ1-1; TRBD1 is a possible D gene (6 bases). Germline V gene data show CDR1 as SNHLY and CDR2 as FYNNEI. V lost 8 bases and J 2 bases, leaving 9 bases between the germline ends. The CDR3 runs 12 residues. The CDR3, as DNA: TGTGCCAGCGGACAGTCAAACACTGAAGCTTTCTTT. It is translated as CASGQSNTEAFF.

This clone was recorded a few times. The chain recombines TRBV27 with TRBJ1-5; D may be TRBD1 (6 bases). The CDR3 covers 16 residues. Germline lookup yields CDR1 MNHEY and CDR2 SMNVEV (reference sequence). Between the trimmed V and J ends, which lost 0 bases and 7 bases, there was a span of 16 bases. The CDR3 DNA follows: TGTGCCAGCAGTTTATCGTTCGTGCAGGGGAGCCAGCCCCAGCATTTT. Protein product: CASSLSFVQGSQPQHF.

The chain couples TRBV4-1 to TRBJ2-1; D is undetermined. The CDR3 has 12 residues. Looked up from germline, CDR1 is MGHRA and CDR2 is YSYEKL. V lost 1 base, J lost 7 bases, and 5 bases lay in between. This chain's CDR3 is CASSQGDNEQFF. DNA of the CDR3: TGCGCCAGCAGCCAAGGCGATAATGAGCAGTTCTTC.

This sequence joins TRBV7-3 and TRBJ2-1; D is perhaps TRBD2 (7 bases). The CDR3 length is 16 residues. The V gene lost 2 bases and the J gene lost 9 bases, with 20 bases spanning the gap. Looked up from germline, CDR1 is SGHTA and CDR2 is FQGTGA. CDR3 loop: CASSLWSTGAGVEQFF. The CDR3 DNA reads as TGTGCCAGCAGCTTATGGTCAACGGGGGCGGGAGTTGAGCAGTTCTTC.

V usage is TRBV27 and J usage is TRBJ2-2; perhaps TRBD1 as D (5 bases). The germline CDR1 and CDR2 sequences are MNHEY and SMNVEV (reference sequence). V shed 3 bases and J shed 4 bases, with 12 bases lying between them. This CDR3 is built from 15 residues. The CDR3 bases are TGTGCCAGCAGTTTCTCGGGCAGGGCCACCGGGGAGCTGTTTTTT. It translates to CASSFSGRATGELFF.

The rearrangement uses TRBV7-9 and TRBJ1-1; no definite D call. Germline assignment: CDR1 SEHNR and CDR2 FQNEAQ (reference sequence). The CDR3 is 14 residues long. The germline V and J ends were trimmed by 2 bases and 2 bases, with 9 bases remaining between them. CDR3 sequence: CASSLIQTNTEAFF. CDR3 nucleotides: TGTGCCAGCAGCTTAATACAGACAAACACTGAAGCTTTCTTT.

The rearrangement uses TRBV4-1 and TRBJ2-1; TRBD1 agrees at 11 bases. The CDR3 is made up of 16 amino acids. V gave up 4 bases and J gave up 6 bases; unmatched junction bases: 8. CDR1 is MGHRA and CDR2 is YSYEKL in the germline V gene. As DNA, the CDR3 is TGCGCCAGCAGCCGGCTGGGACAGGGGGAATTCAATGAGCAGTTCTTC. Protein sequence: CASSRLGQGEFNEQFF.

The genes are TRBV29-1 and TRBJ1-1; tentative D call: TRBD1 (5 bases). Germline CDR1 and CDR2: SQVTM and ANQGSEA. The V and J ends lost 6 bases and 4 bases respectively, with 12 bases between them. The CDR3 has 12 amino acids. CDR3 amino acids: CSVPTDGTEAFF. In DNA, the CDR3 is TGCAGCGTGCCGACAGACGGCACTGAAGCTTTCTTT.

The chain uses TRBV12-3 or TRBV12-4 and TRBJ2-3, with D unresolved. The CDR3 loop spans 12 amino acids. Trimming cost V 2 bases and J 7 bases, with 7 bases left between them. CDR3: CASSLPGNTQYF. The CDR3 DNA reads as TGTGCCAGCAGTTTACCGGGTAATACGCAGTATTTT.

The chain employs TRBV19 and TRBJ2-7; weak D call: TRBD2 (5 bases). This CDR3 has 15 amino acids. Trimming removed 3 bases from V and 4 bases from J, with 16 bases in between. Germline CDR1 is LNHDA and CDR2 is SQIVND (reference sequence). The CDR3 is CASSIARTGGYEQYF. The CDR3 region has the DNA TGTGCCAGTAGTATCGCCAGGACTGGTGGGTACGAGCAGTACTTC.

The V gene is TRBV28, the J gene TRBJ1-3, with 7 bases lining up with TRBD1. The V gene's germline CDR1 is MDHEN and CDR2 SYDVKM. After removal of 4 bases from V and 3 bases from J, the junction contained 3 bases not matched to a gene. The CDR3 runs to 14 residues. In DNA form, the CDR3 reads TGTGCCAGCAGTTCCGGGACAGTTGGAAACACCATATATTTT. Translation: CASSSGTVGNTIYF.

The CDR3 DNA reads as TGTGCCAGCAGCCGAAACCGGGACAGTAATGAAAAACTGTTTTTT. Protein sequence: CASSRNRDSNEKLFF. The rearrangement uses TRBV7-8 and TRBJ1-4; 7 bases fit TRBD1. V shed 5 bases and J 4 bases; nucleotides not matched to a gene: 7. This CDR3 region has 15 residues. Germline V CDR1 and CDR2: SGHVS, FQNEAQ.

This chain uses TRBV5-1 with TRBJ2-7, with D tentatively TRBD1 (6 bases). The germline gives CDR1 SGHRS, CDR2 YFSETQ. The V and J ends lost 4 bases and 2 bases respectively, with 13 bases between them. The CDR3 loop spans 14 amino acids. The CDR3 coding sequence is TGCGCCAGCAGCGCCCCAGGGGACCCCTACGAGCAGTACTTC. The encoded protein is CASSAPGDPYEQYF.

V is TRBV11-2 and J is TRBJ2-5; TRBD2 matches at 10 bases. Germline V gene sequence: CDR1 SGHAT, CDR2 FQNNGV. Trimming cost V 1 base and J 0 bases; bases outside gene matches: 8. The CDR3 loop spans 18 amino acids. DNA of the CDR3: TGTGCCAGCAGCTTAGCGTGGCTAGCGGGGGAGAACCAAGAGACCCAGTACTTC. Translating it yields CASSLAWLAGENQETQYF.

V usage is TRBV4-3 and J usage is TRBJ1-5, with 7 bases aligning to TRBD1. Germline values: CDR1 LGHNA, CDR2 YSLEER. With 6 bases clipped from V and 7 bases from J, the junction kept 3 bases outside the gene matches. This CDR3 is 12 amino acids long. The CDR3 sequence: CASRQGRQPQHF. CDR3 coding DNA: TGCGCCAGCAGACAGGGGCGACAGCCCCAGCATTTT.

CDR3 loop: CASSPPLLGNTEAFF. The CDR3 DNA is TGTGCCAGCTCACCACCCCTCCTCGGGAACACTGAAGCTTTCTTT. The genes are TRBV18 and TRBJ1-1; D uncertain. The CDR3 is 15 amino acids. Germline V gene lookup returns CDR1 KGHSH and CDR2 LQKENI. Trimming took off 0 bases at V and 1 base at J, with 9 bases between the two ends.

The chain combines TRBV5-4 with TRBJ2-5; TRBD1 aligns across 7 bases. Losses at the gene ends were 2 bases for V and 5 bases for J; bases not matched to a gene: 6. CDR3 length: 14 residues. The germline CDR1 and CDR2 sequences are SGHNT and YYREEE (reference sequence). CDR3 nucleotide sequence: TGTGCCAGCAGCTTCGACAGGGCGCCTGAGACCCAGTACTTC. Translated: CASSFDRAPETQYF.

The CDR3 protein is CASSLLGVNTEAFF. In nucleotides, the CDR3 is TGTGCCAGCAGCCTCCTAGGGGTGAACACTGAAGCTTTCTTT. The chain combines TRBV14 with TRBJ1-1, with D maybe TRBD1 (5 bases). Germline V gives CDR1 SGHDN, CDR2 FVKESK. The CDR3 is 14 residues long. The germline V and J ends were trimmed by 4 bases and 0 bases, with 9 bases remaining between them.

This clone was seen just once. The V call is TRBV5-8, the J call TRBJ2-1; perhaps TRBD2 as D (5 bases). Trimming cost V 0 bases and J 8 bases, with 6 bases left between them. Germline CDR1 reads SGHTS; CDR2 reads YDEGEE. The CDR3 totals 12 residues. In DNA form, the CDR3 reads TGTGCCAGCAGCTTGGCCGGGGATGAGCAGTTCTTC. Residues: CASSLAGDEQFF.

The chain couples TRBV15 to TRBJ1-5; tentatively, D is TRBD1 (5 bases). CDR3 length: 15 residues. Per the germline V gene, CDR1 is LNHNV and CDR2 is YYDKDF (reference sequence). Between the trimmed V and J ends, which lost 0 bases and 6 bases, there was a span of 12 bases. The CDR3, as DNA: TGTGCCACCAGCAGAGATCGGCAGGGAGGTCAGCCCCAGCATTTT. Protein product: CATSRDRQGGQPQHF.